This T cell receptor (beta chain) was recorded in a study of blood T cell repertoires in COVID-19. On the study more broadly: The cDNA or gDNA used as material had been derived from T cells, B-cell-depleted T cells, or PBMCs.

The length of the CDR3 is 13 residues. Germline-derived CDR1 and CDR2 are SGHDN and FVKESK. V was trimmed by 2 bases and J by 11 bases, leaving 15 bases between them. Assay: immunoSEQ multiplex PCR; the TCRdb copy retains only in-frame clones and omits some. The sample yields 300,000 to 450,000 clones, approximately 89% seen once. Sequencing input: peripheral blood. The chain carries TRBV14 and TRBJ1-1; D remains ambiguous. The origin of this receptor is a woman aged 60 to 75 with COVID-19, enrolled during active disease. CDR3: CASSQFPHAGAFF. Written as DNA, the CDR3 is TGTGCCAGCAGCCAATTCCCGCACGCCGGGGCTTTCTTT.